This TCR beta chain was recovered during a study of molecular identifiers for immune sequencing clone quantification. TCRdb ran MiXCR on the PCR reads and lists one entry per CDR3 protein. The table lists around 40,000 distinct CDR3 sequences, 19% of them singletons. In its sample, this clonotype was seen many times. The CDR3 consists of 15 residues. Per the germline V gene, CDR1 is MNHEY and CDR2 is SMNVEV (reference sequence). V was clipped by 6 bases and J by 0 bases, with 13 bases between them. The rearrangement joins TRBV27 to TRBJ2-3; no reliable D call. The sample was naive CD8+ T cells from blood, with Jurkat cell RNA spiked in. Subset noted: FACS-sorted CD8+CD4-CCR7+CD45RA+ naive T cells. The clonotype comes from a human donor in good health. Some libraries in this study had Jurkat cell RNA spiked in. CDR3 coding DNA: TGTGCCAGCAGCTTCGTCGGATATAGCACAGATACGCAGTATTTT. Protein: CASSFVGYSTDTQYF.